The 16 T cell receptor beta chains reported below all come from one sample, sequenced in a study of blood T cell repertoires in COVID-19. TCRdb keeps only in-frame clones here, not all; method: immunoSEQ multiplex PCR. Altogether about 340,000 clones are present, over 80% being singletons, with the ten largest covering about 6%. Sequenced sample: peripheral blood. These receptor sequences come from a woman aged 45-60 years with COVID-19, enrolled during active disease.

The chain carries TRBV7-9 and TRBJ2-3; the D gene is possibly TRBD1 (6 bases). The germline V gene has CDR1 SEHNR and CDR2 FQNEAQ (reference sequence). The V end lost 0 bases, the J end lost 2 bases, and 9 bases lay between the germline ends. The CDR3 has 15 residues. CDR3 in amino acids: CASSLASGDTDTQYF. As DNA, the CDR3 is TGTGCCAGCAGCTTAGCGTCAGGGGACACAGATACGCAGTATTTT. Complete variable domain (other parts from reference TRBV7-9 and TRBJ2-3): DTGVSQNPRHKITKRGQNVTFRCDPISEHNRLYWYRQTLGQGPEFLTYFQNEAQLEKSRLLSDRFSAERPKGSFSTLEIQRTEQGDSAMYLCASSLASGDTDTQYFGPGTRLTVL.

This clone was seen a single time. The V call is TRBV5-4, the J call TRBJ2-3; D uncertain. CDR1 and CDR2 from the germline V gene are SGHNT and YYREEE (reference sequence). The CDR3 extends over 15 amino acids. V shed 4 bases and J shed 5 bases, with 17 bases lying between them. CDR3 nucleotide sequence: TGTGCCAGCAGCCCCTCAGCAGGTTTGGGAGATACGCAGTATTTT. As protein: CASSPSAGLGDTQYF.

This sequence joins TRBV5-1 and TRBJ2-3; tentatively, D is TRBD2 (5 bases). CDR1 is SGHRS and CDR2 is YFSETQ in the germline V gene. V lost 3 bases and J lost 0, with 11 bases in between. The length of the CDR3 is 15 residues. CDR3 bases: TGCGCCAGCAGCTCGCGGGCGTCAAGCACAGATACGCAGTATTTT. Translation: CASSSRASSTDTQYF.

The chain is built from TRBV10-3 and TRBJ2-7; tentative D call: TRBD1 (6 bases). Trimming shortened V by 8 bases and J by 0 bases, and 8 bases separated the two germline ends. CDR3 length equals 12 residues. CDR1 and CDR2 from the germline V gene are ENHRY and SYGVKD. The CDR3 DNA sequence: TGTGCCATCGGGGGCATCTCCTACGAGCAGTACTTC. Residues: CAIGGISYEQYF.

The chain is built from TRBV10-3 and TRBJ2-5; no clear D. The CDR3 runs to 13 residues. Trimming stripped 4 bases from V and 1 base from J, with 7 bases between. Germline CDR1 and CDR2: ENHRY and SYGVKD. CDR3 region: CAISGLSQETQYF. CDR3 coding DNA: TGTGCCATCAGTGGTCTCAGCCAAGAGACCCAGTACTTC.

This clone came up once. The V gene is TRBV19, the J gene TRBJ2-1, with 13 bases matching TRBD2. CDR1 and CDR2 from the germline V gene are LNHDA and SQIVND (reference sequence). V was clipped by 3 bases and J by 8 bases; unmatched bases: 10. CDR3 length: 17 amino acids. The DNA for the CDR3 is TGTGCCAGTAGTATCAAATGGACTAGCGGGAGCTCTCATGAGCAGTTCTTC. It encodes CASSIKWTSGSSHEQFF.

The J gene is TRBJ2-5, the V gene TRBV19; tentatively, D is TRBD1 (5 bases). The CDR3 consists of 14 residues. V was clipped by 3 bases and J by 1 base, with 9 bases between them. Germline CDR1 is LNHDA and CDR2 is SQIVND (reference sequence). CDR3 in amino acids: CASSMADSQETQYF. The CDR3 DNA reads TGTGCCAGTAGTATGGCCGACAGCCAAGAGACCCAGTACTTC.

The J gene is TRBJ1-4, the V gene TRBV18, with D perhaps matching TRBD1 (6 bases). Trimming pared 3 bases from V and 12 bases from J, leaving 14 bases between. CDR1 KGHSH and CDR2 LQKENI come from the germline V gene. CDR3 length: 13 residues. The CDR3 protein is CASSPGHPGELFF. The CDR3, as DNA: TGTGCCAGCTCACCGGGACACCCCGGGGAACTGTTTTTT.

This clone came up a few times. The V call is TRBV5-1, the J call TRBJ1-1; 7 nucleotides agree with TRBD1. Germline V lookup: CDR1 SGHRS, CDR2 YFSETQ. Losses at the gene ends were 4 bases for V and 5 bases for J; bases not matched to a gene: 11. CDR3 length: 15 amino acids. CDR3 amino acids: CASSARQGLITEAFF. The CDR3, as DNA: TGCGCCAGCAGCGCCCGACAGGGTCTAATAACTGAAGCTTTCTTT.

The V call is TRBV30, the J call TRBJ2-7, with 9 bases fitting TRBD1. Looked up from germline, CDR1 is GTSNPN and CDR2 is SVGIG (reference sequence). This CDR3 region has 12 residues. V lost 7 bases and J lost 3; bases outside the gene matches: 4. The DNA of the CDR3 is TGTGCCTCTGGGGGACAGGGCTACGAGCAGTACTTC. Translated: CASGGQGYEQYF.

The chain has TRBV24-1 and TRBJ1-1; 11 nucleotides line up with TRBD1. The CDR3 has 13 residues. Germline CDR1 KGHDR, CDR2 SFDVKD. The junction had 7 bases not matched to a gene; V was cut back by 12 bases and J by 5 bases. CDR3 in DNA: TGTGCCGCCGCGGACAGGGGGCGAACTGAAGCTTTCTTT. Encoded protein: CAAADRGRTEAFF.

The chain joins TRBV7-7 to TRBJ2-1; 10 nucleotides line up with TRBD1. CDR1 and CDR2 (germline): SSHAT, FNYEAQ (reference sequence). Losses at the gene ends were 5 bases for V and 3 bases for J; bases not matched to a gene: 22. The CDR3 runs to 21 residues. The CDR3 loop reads CASSNGAGQGSSGSLYNEQFF. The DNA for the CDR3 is TGTGCCAGCAGCAATGGCGCGGGACAGGGGTCGTCGGGCTCCCTCTACAATGAGCAGTTCTTC.

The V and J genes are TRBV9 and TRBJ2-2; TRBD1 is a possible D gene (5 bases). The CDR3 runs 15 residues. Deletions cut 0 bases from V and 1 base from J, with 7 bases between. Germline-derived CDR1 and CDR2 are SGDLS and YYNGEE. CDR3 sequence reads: CASSVVQGNTGELFF. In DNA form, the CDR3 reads TGTGCCAGCAGCGTAGTCCAGGGGAACACCGGGGAGCTGTTTTTT.

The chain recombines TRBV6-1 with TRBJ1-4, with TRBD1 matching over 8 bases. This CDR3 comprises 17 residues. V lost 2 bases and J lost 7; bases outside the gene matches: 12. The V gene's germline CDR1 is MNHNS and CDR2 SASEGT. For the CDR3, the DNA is TGTGCCAGCAGTGAAAGGTTCCAATGGACAGGGAGTGAAAAACTGTTTTTT. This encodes CASSERFQWTGSEKLFF.

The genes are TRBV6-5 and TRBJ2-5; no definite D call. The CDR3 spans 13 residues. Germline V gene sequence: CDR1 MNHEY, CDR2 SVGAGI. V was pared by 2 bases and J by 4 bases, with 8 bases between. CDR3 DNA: TGTGCCAGCAGTTACAGCAGGCCAGAGACCCAGTACTTC. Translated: CASSYSRPETQYF.

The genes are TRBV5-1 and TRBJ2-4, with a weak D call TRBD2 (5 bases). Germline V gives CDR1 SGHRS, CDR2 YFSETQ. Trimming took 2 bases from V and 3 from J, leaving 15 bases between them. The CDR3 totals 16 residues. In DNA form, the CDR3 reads TGCGCCAGCAGCTTCGGCCAGGCCGGAGGCAAAAACATTCAGTACTTC. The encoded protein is CASSFGQAGGKNIQYF.